A selection of T cell receptor beta chains follows, all from one sample in a study of blood T cell repertoires in COVID-19. Here immunoSEQ multiplex PCR was the method, and the copy in TCRdb shows in-frame clones only, minus some. Of tens of thousands of clones in the sample, 86% were seen once. Sequencing was done on a sample of peripheral blood. Source of these receptors: a woman of 80 years or more in a cohort sampled during active or convalescent COVID-19. The CDR3 runs from the conserved cysteine through the conserved F or W. The D gene is left open where the match is weak. Some rows mark clone size as missing; the rest say once, few, many or name a class of expanded clone.

abundance,j_gene,v_gene,d_gene,len,CDR3nt,CDR3aa
-,TRBJ2-5,TRBV6-1,TRBD2,18,TGTGCCAGCAGTGGAGGGTCCTTGGCGGGAGGGCCGGGAGAGACCCAGTACTTC,CASSGGSLAGGPGETQYF
-,TRBJ1-6,TRBV10-1,-,12,TGCGCCAGCAGCTCCGGGAATTCACCCCTCCACTTT,CASSSGNSPLHF
-,TRBJ1-2,TRBV28,-,13,TGTGCCAGCAGTTTCGGACACGGCTATGGCTACACCTTC,CASSFGHGYGYTF
-,TRBJ1-1,TRBV12-5,-,16,TGTGCTAGTGGTTTGGTAGTCACAACGTCTAACACTGAAGCTTTCTTT,CASGLVVTTSNTEAFF
once,TRBJ2-5,TRBV7-7,TRBD2,15,TGTGCTAGCAGCTTAGTTCCAGCGGGACTTGAGACCCAGTACTTC,CASSLVPAGLETQYF
-,TRBJ2-5,TRBV29-1,TRBD2,15,TGCAGCACACGACCGGGACTAGCGGGCCAAGAGACCCAGTACTTC,CSTRPGLAGQETQYF
-,TRBJ2-2,TRBV14,TRBD2,18,TGTGCCAGCAGCCAAGTACCCGGGACTAGTGGTTGGTCCGGGGAGCTGTTTTTT,CASSQVPGTSGWSGELFF
few,TRBJ1-2,TRBV11-3,TRBD1,13,TGTGCCAGCAGCTGGACAGGGACGAGTGGCTACACCTTC,CASSWTGTSGYTF
-,TRBJ1-3,TRBV5-1,-,16,TGCGCCAGCAGCTTGGAGGCAGGGGCGCCTCGAAACACCATATATTTT,CASSLEAGAPRNTIYF
-,TRBJ2-5,TRBV18,-,16,TGTGCCAGCTCACCTTATGGCAGGGTCTATCAAGAGACCCAGTACTTC,CASSPYGRVYQETQYF
-,TRBJ2-5,TRBV12-3/TRBV12-4,TRBD1,13,TGTGCCAGCACGACAGGGGGCCGAGAGACCCAGTACTTC,CASTTGGRETQYF
once,TRBJ2-2,TRBV7-2,TRBD2,15,TGTGCCAGCAGCCCCCGGGAGGGCCGGGGCGGGGAGCTGTTTTTT,CASSPREGRGGELFF
-,TRBJ2-1,TRBV11-3,TRBD1,15,TGTGCCAGCAGCTTGGGACAGGGGGAGGGCAATGAGCAGTTCTTC,CASSLGQGEGNEQFF
-,TRBJ1-4,TRBV19,TRBD1,14,TGTGCCAGTAGACGAGTACAGGGGGGAGAAAAACTGTTTTTT,CASRRVQGGEKLFF
-,TRBJ2-1,TRBV28,-,12,TGTGCCAGCAGTTTAACGGGTTATGAGCAGTTCTTC,CASSLTGYEQFF
-,TRBJ1-6,TRBV5-1,-,15,TGCGCCAGCAGCTTGGCGGCCAAGGAGAATTCACCCCTCCACTTT,CASSLAAKENSPLHF
-,TRBJ1-6,TRBV7-9,-,13,TGTGCCAGCAGCTCTAACGGGGAGATGTCCCTCCACTTT,CASSSNGEMSLHF
few,TRBJ1-2,TRBV11-1,-,14,TGTGCCAGCAGCTTCGATCAGAATAACTATGGCTACACCTTC,CASSFDQNNYGYTF
-,TRBJ1-5,TRBV29-1,-,13,TGCAGCGTTGAAACGCTACCCAATCAGCCCCAGCATTTT,CSVETLPNQPQHF
-,TRBJ2-1,TRBV11-3,-,16,TGTGCCAGCAGCACCTTTCGCGGGGTTTCCTACAATGAGCAGTTCTTC,CASSTFRGVSYNEQFF
few,TRBJ1-1,TRBV11-2,-,14,TGTGCCAGCAGCCGCGGACTAAGGTCCGGGGTGACTTTCTTT,CASSRGLRSGVTFF
-,TRBJ1-2,TRBV11-3,TRBD1,17,TGTGCCAGCAGCTTAACTACTCCGGGACAGGGTGACTATGGCTACACCTTC,CASSLTTPGQGDYGYTF
-,TRBJ1-5,TRBV19,-,13,TGTGCCAGTAGTATTCCCGGGTACCAGCCCCAGCATTTT,CASSIPGYQPQHF
-,TRBJ2-5,TRBV3-1/TRBV3-2,TRBD1,16,TGTGCCAGCAGTCGAGTTACAGGGGGCCGGATAGAGACCCAGTACTTC,CASSRVTGGRIETQYF
-,TRBJ1-3,TRBV7-2,-,16,TGTGCCAGCAGCTTAGCCATCCAGGGTAATGGAAACACCATATATTTT,CASSLAIQGNGNTIYF
-,TRBJ1-5,TRBV29-1,-,14,TGCAGCGTCCGGGACAATGATAGCAATCAGCCCCAGCATTTT,CSVRDNDSNQPQHF
-,TRBJ2-5,TRBV28,TRBD1,13,TGTGCCTTACAGGGGACAGTTGGGAAGACCCAGTACTTC,CALQGTVGKTQYF
-,TRBJ2-1,TRBV11-3,-,14,TGTGCCAGCAGCTTAATAGCGAATAACAATGAGCAGTTCTTC,CASSLIANNNEQFF
-,TRBJ1-2,TRBV6-5,TRBD1,14,TGTGCCAGCAGCCTGGGGGACAGGGTCGGCGGCTACACCTTC,CASSLGDRVGGYTF
-,TRBJ1-5,TRBV5-1,-,15,TGCGCCAGCAGCTTGGGGACAGCAATCAATCAGCCCCAGCATTTT,CASSLGTAINQPQHF
-,TRBJ1-2,TRBV30,-,14,TGTGCCTGGAGTGTATTGCGCGGACTCTATGGCTACACCTTC,CAWSVLRGLYGYTF
-,TRBJ1-5,TRBV6-5,-,12,TGTGCCAGCAGGACAGCTAATCAGCCCCAGCATTTT,CASRTANQPQHF
-,TRBJ1-2,TRBV5-1,-,18,TGCGCCAGCAGCTTACCACAGGGAAGGGGAGTGGGGAGCTATGGCTACACCTTC,CASSLPQGRGVGSYGYTF
-,TRBJ2-3,TRBV28,TRBD2,15,TGTGCCAGCAAGGGAAGCGGGAGGTTCGCAGATACGCAGTATTTT,CASKGSGRFADTQYF
-,TRBJ1-3,TRBV28,TRBD1,15,TGTGCCAGCAGCCCTCACGGGACAGGGAGAAACACCATATATTTT,CASSPHGTGRNTIYF
-,TRBJ1-3,TRBV5-5,TRBD1,16,TGTGCCAGCAGCCGAGGACAGGGACCTCGTGGAAACACCATATATTTT,CASSRGQGPRGNTIYF
-,TRBJ1-3,TRBV5-4,-,15,TGTGCCAGCAGCTTAAGGGGACTCTCTGGAAACACCATATATTTT,CASSLRGLSGNTIYF
-,TRBJ1-1,TRBV6-1,-,14,TGTGCCAGCAGTGAAGGGGGGACTACACTTGAAGCTTTCTTT,CASSEGGTTLEAFF
-,TRBJ2-3,TRBV7-9,TRBD2,15,TGTGCCAGCACCCCTGGAAGCGGGAGGGCAGATACGCAGTATTTT,CASTPGSGRADTQYF
few,TRBJ2-7,TRBV19,-,15,TGTGCCAGTACCGACGTAGCGGAGGGGTCCTACGAGCAGTACTTC,CASTDVAEGSYEQYF
-,TRBJ2-1,TRBV18,-,15,TGTGCCAGCTCACCTTGGACAGTGACCTACAATGAGCAGTTCTTC,CASSPWTVTYNEQFF
-,TRBJ2-3,TRBV5-4,TRBD2,16,TGTGCCAGCAGCTTGGGACTAGCGGGGACCGCAGATACGCAGTATTTT,CASSLGLAGTADTQYF
-,TRBJ2-3,TRBV5-1,-,15,TGCGCCAGCAGCTCCCAGGTCCAGGGCACAGATACGCAGTATTTT,CASSSQVQGTDTQYF
-,TRBJ2-2,TRBV5-4,-,16,TGTGCCAGCAGCCATATCGGGACACGGAAGGGCGGGGAGCTGTTTTTT,CASSHIGTRKGGELFF
-,TRBJ2-2,TRBV3-1/TRBV3-2,TRBD2,15,TGTGCCAGCAGCCAACTAGCGGGAGCCCCCGGGGAGCTGTTTTTT,CASSQLAGAPGELFF
-,TRBJ2-2,TRBV5-1,-,13,TGCGCCACCCAGCGGCCGAACACCGGGGAGCTGTTTTTT,CATQRPNTGELFF
-,TRBJ2-6,TRBV6-6,-,16,TGTGCCAGCACCCCGGGGTCGGGGAGTGGGGCCAACGTCCTGACTTTC,CASTPGSGSGANVLTF
-,TRBJ1-2,TRBV25-1,TRBD1,15,TGTGCCAGCAGTTCACGGGACAGGGCTCACTATGGCTACACCTTC,CASSSRDRAHYGYTF
-,TRBJ2-1,TRBV19,-,13,TGTGCCAGTAGGGTTCGGGGTTTGAGTGAGCAGTTCTTC,CASRVRGLSEQFF
-,TRBJ2-7,TRBV2,-,13,TGTGCCAGCACTCTGAGAGGAACCTACGAGCAGTACTTC,CASTLRGTYEQYF
-,TRBJ1-1,TRBV12-3/TRBV12-4,-,13,TGTGCCAGCAGCAACAGAGTCCACACTGAAGCTTTCTTT,CASSNRVHTEAFF
-,TRBJ1-4,TRBV9,-,14,TGTGCCAGCAGCGTAGCCTCAACTAATGAAAAACTGTTTTTT,CASSVASTNEKLFF
-,TRBJ1-1,TRBV3-1/TRBV3-2,-,13,TGTGCCAGCAGCCAGGGGGGAAACACTGAAGCTTTCTTT,CASSQGGNTEAFF